This is a list of T cell receptor beta chains from one sample in a study of response to subunit inactivated influenza vaccine. TCRdb reprocessed the RT-PCR reads via MiXCR and lists one record per CDR3 protein. The table shows about 500,000 distinct CDR3 sequences, with 16% occurring only once. The specimen was CD4+ T cells sorted from PBMCs, collected about 23 months after vaccination. These receptors all stem from a man aged 50 to 75 who received an inactivated influenza vaccine. Both conserved end residues are part of each CDR3. D genes are given only for firm matches. Size is stated for part of the rows, as once, few or many counts, or as a class when the clone is expanded.

CDR3nt: TGCAGTTCGACAGATAACTATGGCTACACCTTC
CDR3aa: CSSTDNYGYTF
v_gene: TRBV20-1
abundance: -
d_gene: -
j_gene: TRBJ1-2

CDR3nt: TGTGCCACCAGTGACCCGGGACAGGTCAGCTCCTATAATTCACCCCTCCACTTT
CDR3aa: CATSDPGQVSSYNSPLHF
v_gene: TRBV24-1
abundance: -
d_gene: TRBD1
j_gene: TRBJ1-6

CDR3nt: TGCGCCAGCAGCGTACAGGAAATGTTAAGTGGTGAAGCTTTCTTT
CDR3aa: CASSVQEMLSGEAFF
v_gene: TRBV5-1
abundance: -
d_gene: -
j_gene: TRBJ1-1

CDR3nt: TGCAGCGTTGAGAGGACGGGAACTGAAGCTTTCTTT
CDR3aa: CSVERTGTEAFF
v_gene: TRBV29-1
abundance: -
d_gene: -
j_gene: TRBJ1-1

CDR3nt: TGTGCCATCAGTGCGGGGCCCGGGGAGCTGTTTTTT
CDR3aa: CAISAGPGELFF
v_gene: TRBV10-3
abundance: many
d_gene: -
j_gene: TRBJ2-2

CDR3nt: TGTGCCTGGATCTCTTCAGGACTAGCGGGAGGGCCGCACCGCTACAATGAGCAGTTCTTC
CDR3aa: CAWISSGLAGGPHRYNEQFF
v_gene: TRBV30
abundance: -
d_gene: TRBD2
j_gene: TRBJ2-1

CDR3nt: TGCAGTGCTAAGTCCGGGACAGATAATGAAAAACTGTTTTTT
CDR3aa: CSAKSGTDNEKLFF
v_gene: TRBV20-1
abundance: few
d_gene: TRBD1
j_gene: TRBJ1-4

CDR3nt: TGTGCCAGCAGTTTGGGGACCAGGACCGAGCAGTACTTC
CDR3aa: CASSLGTRTEQYF
v_gene: TRBV6-5
abundance: many
d_gene: -
j_gene: TRBJ2-7

CDR3nt: TGTGCCAGCAGCTCCCTCCGGGACAGGAGAGCTTTCTTT
CDR3aa: CASSSLRDRRAFF
v_gene: TRBV7-9
abundance: -
d_gene: TRBD1
j_gene: TRBJ1-1

CDR3nt: TGTGCCAGCAGCTCAGGCGACGAGCAGTACTTC
CDR3aa: CASSSGDEQYF
v_gene: TRBV7-2
abundance: few
d_gene: -
j_gene: TRBJ2-7

CDR3nt: TGCAGTGTTAAACAGGGGAACACTGAAGCTTTCTTT
CDR3aa: CSVKQGNTEAFF
v_gene: TRBV20-1
abundance: -
d_gene: -
j_gene: TRBJ1-1

CDR3nt: TGTGCCAGCAGCCGCAGGACAGGGCTATGGGAGCAGTACTTC
CDR3aa: CASSRRTGLWEQYF
v_gene: TRBV9
abundance: -
d_gene: TRBD1
j_gene: TRBJ2-7

CDR3nt: TGCAGTGCGGATTCGGGACTAGCGGGAGGCTACAATGAGCAGTTCTTC
CDR3aa: CSADSGLAGGYNEQFF
v_gene: TRBV20-1
abundance: many
d_gene: TRBD2
j_gene: TRBJ2-1

CDR3nt: TGTGCCAGCAGCTTATTTAAGGGACAGGAGACCCAGTACTTC
CDR3aa: CASSLFKGQETQYF
v_gene: TRBV7-2
abundance: -
d_gene: TRBD1
j_gene: TRBJ2-5

CDR3nt: TGCAGCGTCGCGGCCGGGATTAACTACGAGCAGTACTTC
CDR3aa: CSVAAGINYEQYF
v_gene: TRBV29-1
abundance: -
d_gene: -
j_gene: TRBJ2-7

CDR3nt: TGCGCCAGCAGCATCGCGGGAGCAGGGTTTGGAAACACCATATATTTT
CDR3aa: CASSIAGAGFGNTIYF
v_gene: TRBV5-1
abundance: -
d_gene: -
j_gene: TRBJ1-3

CDR3nt: TGTGCCAGCAGTATGGATCCTGGGTCCTACAATGAGCAGTTCTTC
CDR3aa: CASSMDPGSYNEQFF
v_gene: TRBV6-1
abundance: -
d_gene: -
j_gene: TRBJ2-1

CDR3nt: TGCAGTGCTAGGCTAGCCGGGACAGGGAATCAGCCCCAGCATTTT
CDR3aa: CSARLAGTGNQPQHF
v_gene: TRBV20-1
abundance: many
d_gene: TRBD1
j_gene: TRBJ1-5

CDR3nt: TGTGCCAGCAGTTACCGGGCAGGGCTTTCCGGGGAGCTGTTTTTT
CDR3aa: CASSYRAGLSGELFF
v_gene: TRBV6-5
abundance: many
d_gene: -
j_gene: TRBJ2-2

CDR3nt: TGTGCCAGTAGTTTCACAGGATACCTTGCCAAAAACATTCAGTACTTC
CDR3aa: CASSFTGYLAKNIQYF
v_gene: TRBV19
abundance: -
d_gene: -
j_gene: TRBJ2-4

CDR3nt: TGCGCCGGCAGCTTAGCGATTCTCACAGATACGCAGTATTTT
CDR3aa: CAGSLAILTDTQYF
v_gene: TRBV5-1
abundance: -
d_gene: -
j_gene: TRBJ2-3

CDR3nt: TGCGCCAGCAGCCCCCAGGGTAACAGGGGGATGAACACTGAGGCTTTCTTT
CDR3aa: CASSPQGNRGMNTEAFF
v_gene: TRBV4-1
abundance: -
d_gene: TRBD1
j_gene: TRBJ1-1

CDR3nt: TGTGCCAGCAGTAAGCGGGAGTTTGGCACAGATACGCAGTATTTT
CDR3aa: CASSKREFGTDTQYF
v_gene: TRBV7-8
abundance: -
d_gene: TRBD2
j_gene: TRBJ2-3

CDR3nt: TGCGCCAGCAGCCAAGGGACTAGCCGAGACAATGAGCAGTTCTTC
CDR3aa: CASSQGTSRDNEQFF
v_gene: TRBV4-1
abundance: many
d_gene: TRBD2
j_gene: TRBJ2-1

CDR3nt: TGTGCCACCCAGGGGAAAGGCACCGGGGAGCTGTTTTTT
CDR3aa: CATQGKGTGELFF
v_gene: TRBV10-3
abundance: -
d_gene: -
j_gene: TRBJ2-2

CDR3nt: TGTGCCAGCAGTATAGCGGGCATACTCGCGGCGCAGTATTTT
CDR3aa: CASSIAGILAAQYF
v_gene: TRBV27
abundance: -
d_gene: TRBD2
j_gene: TRBJ2-3